The 20 T cell receptor beta chains given below trace back to one sample, sequenced in a study of cytomegalovirus exposure and HLA in healthy donors. PCR involved 60 Vbeta and 13 Jbeta primers. The data were produced by immunoSEQ multiplex PCR, yet TCRdb's version contains in-frame clones alone and is incomplete. The sample lists 100,000 to 150,000 clones, roughly 80% occurring once. Sequences were obtained from PBMCs. The receptor source for this set is a man younger than 30 in good health and CMV-seropositive.

Regarding this clone: At one end, the junction sequence differs from germline, possibly due to a read error. V gene TRBV9 combines with J gene TRBJ1-1; D gene unclear. Looked up from germline, CDR1 is SGDLS and CDR2 is YYNGEE. This CDR3 is 11 amino acids long. The CDR3, as DNA: TGTGCCAGCAGCCCTACCCTAGCCCCCAACTTT. It specifies CASSPTLAPNF.

The chain uses TRBV6-6 and TRBJ2-7; D perhaps matches TRBD2 (6 bases). The CDR3 runs to 16 residues. V lost 0 bases to trimming and J lost 5 bases, with 17 bases between them. Germline CDR1 and CDR2: MNHNY and SVGAGI (reference sequence). As DNA, the CDR3 is TGTGCCAGCAGTTACTCTTTCGCGGGACTTTACCACGAGCAGTACTTC. This encodes CASSYSFAGLYHEQYF.

The genes are TRBV19 and TRBJ2-3; the D gene is possibly TRBD2 (7 bases). The CDR3 runs to 16 residues. V was clipped by 9 bases and J by 0 bases, with 19 bases between them. From germline, CDR1 is LNHDA and CDR2 SQIVND (reference sequence). The CDR3 DNA reads TGTGCCAGCAGTCACCGGGGGCGGGGGAGCACAGATACGCAGTATTTT. Translating it yields CASSHRGRGSTDTQYF.

The gene calls are TRBV7-9 and TRBJ2-2; 10 bases align to TRBD1. V lost 5 bases and J lost 5; bases outside the gene matches: 11. The CDR3 contains 17 residues. The germline CDR1 and CDR2 sequences are SEHNR and FQNEAQ (reference sequence). The CDR3 here is CASSPSFGDRGTGELFF. CDR3 bases: TGTGCCAGCAGCCCCTCTTTTGGGGACAGGGGAACCGGGGAGCTGTTTTTT. Combining the CDR3 with reference TRBV7-9 and TRBJ2-2 gives the whole variable domain DTGVSQNPRHKITKRGQNVTFRCDPISEHNRLYWYRQTLGQGPEFLTYFQNEAQLEKSRLLSDRFSAERPKGSFSTLEIQRTEQGDSAMYLCASSPSFGDRGTGELFFGEGSRLTVL.

J is TRBJ2-2 and V is TRBV27; D ambiguous. Germline CDR1 and CDR2: MNHEY and SMNVEV (reference sequence). The CDR3 runs 15 residues. Trimming removed 6 bases at V and 4 bases at J, with 15 bases between. CDR3 loop: CASSLDSPSTGELFF. The CDR3 nucleotides are TGTGCCAGCAGCCTAGATAGTCCGTCCACCGGGGAGCTGTTTTTT.

The J gene is TRBJ2-5, the V gene TRBV6-1; TRBD2 matches at 8 bases. The CDR3 is 15 residues long. In germline, CDR1 is MNHNS, CDR2 SASEGT. V trimming: 4 bases; J trimming: 5 bases; junction bases outside the gene matches: 9. CDR3 in DNA: TGTGCCAGCAGTGTCTACGGGAGGGCCCTCGAGACCCAGTACTTC. Translating it yields CASSVYGRALETQYF.

This chain joins TRBV12-5 and TRBJ1-4, with TRBD1 matching 8 bases. The CDR3 sequence is 18 residues long. J was trimmed by 8 bases and V by 1 base; bases with no gene match: 15. CDR1 and CDR2 from the germline V gene are LGHNT and FRNRAP. CDR3 sequence: CASGLGETRGLEEEKLFF. CDR3 sequence (DNA): TGTGCTAGTGGTTTGGGAGAAACCAGGGGGCTTGAAGAGGAAAAACTGTTTTTT.

V and J are TRBV9 and TRBJ2-1, with TRBD2 matching over 7 bases. The V and J ends lost 3 bases and 2 bases, in that order; junction bases with no gene match: 2. This CDR3 comprises 14 residues. Looked up from germline, CDR1 is SGDLS and CDR2 is YYNGEE. The CDR3 nucleotides read TGTGCCAGCAGCGCGGGGGGACCCTACAATGAGCAGTTCTTC. This codes for CASSAGGPYNEQFF.

This rearrangement joins TRBV27 to TRBJ2-6; 7 bases are a match to TRBD1. The CDR3 has 19 amino acids. Germline V lookup: CDR1 MNHEY, CDR2 SMNVEV (reference sequence). Unmatched junction bases numbered 14, after V lost 4 bases and J lost 2 bases. CDR3 in DNA: TGTGCCAGCAGTTACCTGGTCGCAGGGGGAAGCACTGGGGCCAACGTCCTGACTTTC. Protein product: CASSYLVAGGSTGANVLTF.

The chain combines TRBV7-9 with TRBJ2-1; 8 bases agree with TRBD1. Germline values: CDR1 SEHNR, CDR2 FQNEAQ (reference sequence). This CDR3 region has 16 residues. V dropped 7 bases and J dropped 6; count of bases not matched to a gene: 14. This CDR3 reads CASTNQGARNSNEQFF. In DNA, the CDR3 is TGTGCCAGCACCAATCAGGGGGCGCGGAATAGCAATGAGCAGTTCTTC.

The rearrangement uses TRBV9 and TRBJ1-1; D call uncertain. From germline, CDR1 is SGDLS and CDR2 YYNGEE. CDR3 size: 14 residues. V lost 1 base, J lost 5 bases, and 12 bases lay in between. This CDR3 reads CASSVLPGGTEAFF. CDR3 nucleotides: TGTGCCAGCAGCGTACTGCCCGGAGGGACTGAAGCTTTCTTT.

The chain is built from TRBV18 and TRBJ1-4; D may be TRBD1 (5 bases). Looked up from germline, CDR1 is KGHSH and CDR2 is LQKENI. V was shortened by 6 bases and J by 8 bases, with 22 bases between the two germline ends. CDR3 length: 16 residues. CDR3 amino acids: CASSPGRGLGIEKLFF. CDR3 in DNA: TGTGCCAGCTCCCCAGGCCGGGGGTTGGGTATAGAAAAACTGTTTTTT.

This chain links TRBV10-2 with TRBJ1-5; D may be TRBD1 (6 bases). Trimming shortened V by 6 bases and J by 0 bases, and 12 bases separated the two germline ends. The CDR3 length is 15 residues. Looked up from germline, CDR1 is WSHSY and CDR2 is SAAADI. The CDR3 loop reads CASSTGTHSNQPQHF. Written as DNA, the CDR3 is TGCGCCAGCAGCACCGGGACACATAGCAATCAGCCCCAGCATTTT.

This sequence joins TRBV9 and TRBJ2-1; D might be TRBD2 (6 bases). The germline gives CDR1 SGDLS, CDR2 YYNGEE. The CDR3 length is 12 residues. V lost 0 bases to trimming and J lost 8 bases, with 6 bases between them. CDR3: CASSVGGDEQFF. DNA for the CDR3: TGTGCCAGCAGCGTAGGGGGGGATGAGCAGTTCTTC.

The rearrangement joins TRBV2 to TRBJ1-3, with TRBD1 identical over 9 bases. This CDR3 is 16 amino acids long. V dropped 7 bases and J dropped 1; count of bases not matched to a gene: 8. The germline CDR1 and CDR2 sequences are SNHLY and FYNNEI. In DNA, the CDR3 is TGTGCCAGCACTCAAGGACAGGGGAGTTCTGGAAACACCATATATTTT. Translation gives CASTQGQGSSGNTIYF.

The chain combines TRBV5-1 with TRBJ1-1; D not certain. V was trimmed by 0 bases and J by 5 bases, leaving 14 bases between them. Germline CDR1 SGHRS, CDR2 YFSETQ. The CDR3 runs to 15 residues. This CDR3 reads CASSLAEGSRTEAFF. In DNA, the CDR3 is TGCGCCAGCAGCTTGGCCGAGGGATCGAGGACTGAAGCTTTCTTT.

The chain links TRBV5-1 to TRBJ2-3; 8 nucleotides align to TRBD2. This CDR3 is built from 17 residues. V shed 4 bases and J 0 bases; nucleotides not matched to a gene: 10. From germline, CDR1 is SGHRS and CDR2 YFSETQ. CDR3 protein: CASSLLRRGASTDTQYF. The CDR3 DNA is TGCGCCAGCAGCCTCCTAAGGCGGGGGGCTAGCACAGATACGCAGTATTTT.

Note on this clone: Other DNA sequences in this sample translate to the same CDR3. The CDR3 spells CASRDRETGEQYF. The CDR3 region has the DNA TGTGCCAGCAGGGACAGGGAAACTGGAGAGCAGTACTTC. This chain links TRBV9 with TRBJ2-7; TRBD1 matches at 8 bases. The CDR3 length is 13 residues. The junction had 8 bases not matched to a gene; V was cut back by 5 bases and J by 7 bases. Germline V lookup: CDR1 SGDLS, CDR2 YYNGEE. Full variable domain (remainder filled in from reference TRBV9 and TRBJ2-7): DSGVTQTPKHLITATGQRVTLRCSPRSGDLSVYWYQQSLDQGLQFLIQYYNGEERAKGNILERFSAQQFPDLHSELNLSSLELGDSALYFCASRDRETGEQYFGPGTRLTVT.

V usage is TRBV14 and J usage is TRBJ2-3, with a weak D call TRBD2 (6 bases). Deletions cut 1 base from V and 2 bases from J, with 22 bases between. Looked up from germline, CDR1 is SGHDN and CDR2 is FVKESK. This CDR3 comprises 19 residues. CDR3 DNA: TGTGCCAGCAGCCAAGGCCCCCTCAGGGAGGAGATTAACACAGATACGCAGTATTTT. This encodes CASSQGPLREEINTDTQYF.

This chain connects TRBV27 to TRBJ1-2; D perhaps matches TRBD1 (5 bases). In germline, CDR1 is MNHEY, CDR2 SMNVEV (reference sequence). V lost 2 bases and J 5 bases, leaving 15 bases between the germline ends. The CDR3 extends over 15 amino acids. CDR3 sequence reads: CASSLTGTAGYGYTF. The CDR3 DNA follows: TGTGCCAGCAGTTTAACCGGGACTGCGGGGTATGGCTACACCTTC.